One and the same sample provided the 26 T cell receptor beta chains below, sequenced in a study. In TCRdb, the 5' RACE reads were re-called with MiXCR into one record per CDR3 protein. Here the sample spans fewer than 60,000 distinct CDR3 sequences, 25% to 30% being singletons. Material for sequencing was naive CD4+ T cells sorted from blood. Sample subset: naive CD4+ T cells, CD4+CD45RA+CD25-. The receptors were gathered from a female donor with breast cancer.

The chain combines TRBV7-6 with TRBJ1-5, with TRBD1 as a possible D gene (5 bases). The CDR3 consists of 13 residues. Trimming cost V 5 bases and J 13 bases, with 18 bases left between them. Germline V gives CDR1 SGHVS, CDR2 FNYEAQ. CDR3 amino acids: CASSQRQLSPQHF. The DNA for the CDR3 is TGTGCCAGCAGCCAACGACAGCTTAGTCCACAGCATTTT.

This chain connects TRBV5-1 to TRBJ2-3; 10 bases are shared with TRBD2. The germline V gene has CDR1 SGHRS and CDR2 YFSETQ. The length of the CDR3 is 15 residues. The junction had 3 bases not matched to a gene; V was cut back by 4 bases and J by 1 base. The CDR3 loop is CASSASGGRTDTQYF. The DNA for the CDR3 is TGCGCCAGCAGCGCTAGCGGGGGCCGCACAGATACGCAGTATTTT.

The chain has TRBV5-1 and TRBJ2-7, with 7 bases aligning to TRBD1. The CDR3 is 13 amino acids. Germline lookup yields CDR1 SGHRS and CDR2 YFSETQ. The J segment lost 3 bases and the V segment lost 4 bases, leaving 4 bases of the junction unmatched. CDR3 protein: CASSVRQGYEQYF. For the CDR3, the DNA is TGCGCCAGCAGCGTACGACAGGGCTACGAGCAGTACTTC.

The CDR3 is CASSVVAGALSYEQYF. The CDR3, as DNA: TGTGCCAGCAGCGTGGTGGCGGGAGCCCTCTCCTACGAGCAGTACTTC. This chain links TRBV9 with TRBJ2-7, with TRBD2 matching over 7 bases. The CDR3 consists of 16 residues. V was clipped by 2 bases and J by 0 bases; unmatched bases: 8. Germline lookup yields CDR1 SGDLS and CDR2 YYNGEE.

This chain links TRBV20-1 with TRBJ2-4; 8 bases map to TRBD1. J was trimmed by 8 bases and V by 6 bases; bases with no gene match: 6. Germline assignment: CDR1 DFQATT and CDR2 SNEGSKA (reference sequence). CDR3 size: 12 residues. The CDR3 coding sequence is TGCAGTGCCGACAGGGGACGAGACATTCAGTACTTC. It codes for CSADRGRDIQYF.

This clonotype occurred a few times. V is TRBV3-1 and J is TRBJ1-1; no firm D call. Germline CDR1 is LGHDT and CDR2 is YNNKEL (reference sequence). The CDR3 totals 12 residues. The germline V and J ends were trimmed by 5 bases and 4 bases, with 8 bases remaining between them. DNA of the CDR3: TGTGCCAGCAGCGGGTGGACCACTGAAGCTTTCTTT. It codes for CASSGWTTEAFF.

This clonotype was observed many times. V usage is TRBV7-9 and J usage is TRBJ1-1, with D unresolved. The CDR3 consists of 14 residues. Per the germline V gene, CDR1 is SEHNR and CDR2 is FQNEAQ (reference sequence). V dropped 5 bases and J dropped 0 bases, with 10 bases sitting between them. CDR3 sequence reads: CASSLGGMNTEAFF. CDR3 bases: TGTGCCAGCAGCCTCGGAGGTATGAACACTGAAGCTTTCTTT.

This clonotype was observed at least ten times. V is TRBV4-2 and J is TRBJ2-7; the D gene could be TRBD1 or TRBD2 (5 bases each). The CDR3 totals 15 residues. Germline CDR1 LGHNA, CDR2 YNFKEQ. V was pared by 3 bases and J by 0 bases, with 12 bases between. The CDR3 nucleotides read TGTGCCAGCAGCCAGTCCGGGACCATCTCCTACGAGCAGTACTTC. It is translated as CASSQSGTISYEQYF.

The chain carries TRBV6-5 and TRBJ2-3; 12 positions match TRBD1. With V trimmed by 4 bases and J by 4 bases, 3 bases remained unmatched. The CDR3 runs 15 residues. CDR1 is MNHEY and CDR2 is SVGAGI in the germline V gene. The CDR3 protein is CASSSGTGGADTQYF. The CDR3 DNA reads TGTGCCAGCAGTTCCGGGACAGGGGGCGCAGATACGCAGTATTTT.

The rearrangement joins TRBV5-5 to TRBJ2-6; 10 bases align to TRBD1. V shed 3 bases and J 4 bases; nucleotides not matched to a gene: 7. The germline gives CDR1 SGHKS, CDR2 YYEKEE (reference sequence). The length of the CDR3 is 17 residues. The CDR3 spells CASSYRTGGSGANVLTF. DNA of the CDR3: TGTGCCAGCAGCTACAGGACAGGGGGATCGGGGGCCAACGTCCTGACTTTC.

This clonotype appeared a few times. A junction boundary mismatches the germline segment, possibly from a read error. This rearrangement joins TRBV25-1 to TRBJ1-5; the D is unclear. This CDR3 spans 14 amino acids. CDR1 MGHDK and CDR2 SYGVNS come from the germline V gene. The CDR3 region is CTSSVSGSNQPQHF. The CDR3, as DNA: TGTACCAGCAGTGTTTCGGGGAGCAATCAGCCCCAGCATTTT.

This clonotype appeared many times. The V and J genes are TRBV20-1 and TRBJ2-7; D might be TRBD2 (5 bases). Germline CDR1 DFQATT, CDR2 SNEGSKA (reference sequence). The CDR3 extends over 11 amino acids. Trimming took 5 bases from V and 9 from J, leaving 14 bases between them. The CDR3 spells CSAPEGLRQYF. CDR3 nucleotide sequence: TGCAGTGCTCCCGAGGGTCTAAGGCAGTACTTC.

There are a few counts of this clonotype. This sequence joins TRBV6-6 and TRBJ2-3; D may match TRBD1 or TRBD2 (5 bases each). V gave up 7 bases and J gave up 1 base, with 12 bases separating them. CDR3 length: 14 amino acids. Germline V lookup: CDR1 MNHNY, CDR2 SVGAGI (reference sequence). CDR3 coding DNA: TGTGCCAGCACGTGGGACCTAGGCACAGATACGCAGTATTTT. Amino acids: CASTWDLGTDTQYF.

This clonotype has a handful of counts. The chain joins TRBV29-1 to TRBJ2-5; D not certain. Germline V CDR1 and CDR2: SQVTM, ANQGSEA. The CDR3 extends over 10 amino acids. Between the trimmed V and J ends, which lost 6 bases and 9 bases, there was a span of 11 bases. In nucleotides, the CDR3 is TGCAGCGTCAGACAAACGGCCCAGTACTTC. This sequence encodes CSVRQTAQYF.

The sample holds many counts of this clonotype. The chain has TRBV9 and TRBJ2-1, with 7 bases aligning to TRBD2. V was pared by 3 bases and J by 1 base, with 4 bases of the junction left unmatched. The germline gives CDR1 SGDLS, CDR2 YYNGEE. This CDR3 spans 15 amino acids. CDR3 protein: CASSARDYSYNEQFF. DNA of the CDR3: TGTGCCAGCAGCGCGAGGGACTATTCCTACAATGAGCAGTTCTTC. The full variable domain, its missing parts supplied by reference TRBV9 and TRBJ2-1, is DSGVTQTPKHLITATGQRVTLRCSPRSGDLSVYWYQQSLDQGLQFLIQYYNGEERAKGNILERFSAQQFPDLHSELNLSSLELGDSALYFCASSARDYSYNEQFFGPGTRLTVL.

This clonotype came up a few times. This chain links TRBV6-1 with TRBJ2-1, with TRBD2 matching 10 bases. V gave up 8 bases and J gave up 7 bases; unmatched junction bases: 11. The CDR3 sequence is 15 residues long. The germline CDR1 and CDR2 sequences are MNHNS and SASEGT. As DNA, the CDR3 is TGTGCCAGCGGCTTTGAAGCGGGAGGGGTTAATGAGCAGTTCTTC. It encodes CASGFEAGGVNEQFF.

At least ten counts were recorded for this clonotype. V usage is TRBV5-1 and J usage is TRBJ2-5; 9 positions match TRBD1. Germline V CDR1 and CDR2: SGHRS, YFSETQ. The length of the CDR3 is 15 residues. The trim removed 6 bases at V and 5 bases at J, leaving 11 bases unmatched. The CDR3 loop is CASTLEQGARETQYF. The CDR3 bases are TGCGCCAGCACCCTCGAACAGGGGGCGCGCGAGACCCAGTACTTC.

The chain links TRBV24-1 to TRBJ1-1; no clear D gene. Trimming pared 7 bases from V and 3 bases from J, leaving 11 bases between. Germline assignment: CDR1 KGHDR and CDR2 SFDVKD. CDR3 size: 13 residues. CDR3 loop: CATRGNMYTEAFF. CDR3 nucleotide sequence: TGTGCCACCAGAGGTAATATGTACACTGAAGCTTTCTTT.

V is TRBV4-1 and J is TRBJ1-6; D is perhaps TRBD1 (6 bases). Trimming cost V 1 base and J 9 bases, with 19 bases left between them. The CDR3 is 17 amino acids. The germline V gene has CDR1 MGHRA and CDR2 YSYEKL. CDR3 region: CASSQVAVGGARSPLHF. The DNA for the CDR3 is TGCGCCAGCAGCCAAGTTGCGGTTGGGGGGGCTCGTTCACCCCTCCACTTT.

This clonotype turned up a few times. This chain links TRBV7-2 with TRBJ2-7; D ambiguous. This CDR3 is 13 amino acids long. Germline lookup yields CDR1 SGHTA and CDR2 FQGNSA. Trimming took 1 base from V and 3 from J, leaving 7 bases between them. The CDR3 here is CASSLGLRYEQYF. CDR3 bases: TGTGCCAGCAGCTTAGGGCTACGCTACGAGCAGTACTTC.

This clonotype was picked up a small number of times. The chain couples TRBV5-1 to TRBJ2-3; 10 positions match TRBD2. V dropped 0 bases and J dropped 6; count of bases not matched to a gene: 7. The CDR3 loop spans 16 amino acids. The germline gives CDR1 SGHRS, CDR2 YFSETQ. CDR3: CASSLDPSGGADTQYF. The DNA for the CDR3 is TGCGCCAGCAGCTTGGATCCCAGCGGGGGGGCCGATACGCAGTATTTT.

The J gene is TRBJ1-2, the V gene TRBV5-1, with 9 bases aligning to TRBD1. After removal of 0 bases from V and 9 bases from J, the junction contained 6 bases not matched to a gene. Germline lookup yields CDR1 SGHRS and CDR2 YFSETQ. This CDR3 spans 14 amino acids. The CDR3 is CASSLEGQGVSYTF. The CDR3 DNA sequence: TGCGCCAGCAGCTTGGAGGGACAGGGAGTTAGCTACACCTTC.

The chain couples TRBV20-1 to TRBJ2-5; a possible D gene is TRBD2 (5 bases). This CDR3 comprises 12 residues. Germline values: CDR1 DFQATT, CDR2 SNEGSKA (reference sequence). CDR3 sequence reads: CSPKAPGETQYF. The CDR3 DNA sequence: TGCAGCCCGAAGGCCCCGGGGGAGACCCAGTACTTC.

CDR3 bases: TGTGCCAGCAGTTTCCCTCGCCCCATAGGGACGCAGTATTTT. Encoded protein: CASSFPRPIGTQYF. The chain combines TRBV12-3 or TRBV12-4 with TRBJ2-3; D call uncertain. Trimming cost V 3 bases and J 9 bases, with 16 bases left between them. This CDR3 contains 14 residues.

The chain carries TRBV29-1 and TRBJ2-7; D uncertain. Per the germline V gene, CDR1 is SQVTM and CDR2 is ANQGSEA. This CDR3 contains 12 residues. Trimming shortened V by 4 bases and J by 7 bases, and 14 bases separated the two germline ends. The chain's CDR3 is CSVGPGSLEQYF. Here the CDR3 DNA reads TGCAGCGTTGGGCCCGGATCTTTAGAGCAGTACTTC.

The chain couples TRBV30 to TRBJ1-6; D gene unclear. The germline gives CDR1 GTSNPN, CDR2 SVGIG (reference sequence). The CDR3 contains 13 residues. V dropped 1 base and J dropped 8 bases, with 9 bases sitting between them. CDR3 DNA sequence: TGTGCCTGGAGTGGAGGGTTGGATTCACCCCTCCACTTT. It translates to CAWSGGLDSPLHF.